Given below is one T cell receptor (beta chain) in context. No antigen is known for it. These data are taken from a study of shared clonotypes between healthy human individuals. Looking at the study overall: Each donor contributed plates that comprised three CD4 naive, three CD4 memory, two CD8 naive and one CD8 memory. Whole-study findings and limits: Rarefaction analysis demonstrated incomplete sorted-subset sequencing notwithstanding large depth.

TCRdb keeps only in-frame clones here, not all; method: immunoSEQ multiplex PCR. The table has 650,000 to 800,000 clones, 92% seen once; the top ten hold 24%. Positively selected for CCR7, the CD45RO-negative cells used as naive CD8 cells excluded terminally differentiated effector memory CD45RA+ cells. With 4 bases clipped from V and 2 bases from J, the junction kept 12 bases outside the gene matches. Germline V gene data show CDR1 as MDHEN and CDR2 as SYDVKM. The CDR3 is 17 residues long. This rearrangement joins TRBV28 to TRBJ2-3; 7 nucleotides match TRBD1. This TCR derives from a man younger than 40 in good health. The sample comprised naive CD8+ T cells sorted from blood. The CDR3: CASSSGTARTYTDTQYF. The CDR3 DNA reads TGTGCCAGCAGTTCCGGGACAGCGAGGACTTACACAGATACGCAGTATTTT.